This paragraph covers one T cell receptor beta chain sequence. TCRdb keeps only in-frame clones here, not all; method: immunoSEQ multiplex PCR. The table has 88,000 or so clones, approximately 91% seen once. The sample originates from a study of T cell responses to AZD1222 COVID-19 vaccine. This receptor was obtained from an adult in good health. The sample consisted of peripheral blood, taken on day 0 of AZD1222 vaccination.

This CDR3 reads CASRTSQETQYF. Written as DNA, the CDR3 is TGCGCCAGCCGGACAAGTCAAGAGACCCAGTACTTC. V and J are TRBV10-2 and TRBJ2-5, with D possibly matching TRBD1 (5 bases). This CDR3 is 12 amino acids long. Trimming took off 8 bases at V and 2 bases at J, with 9 bases between the two ends. The germline V gene encodes CDR1 WSHSY and CDR2 SAAADI.